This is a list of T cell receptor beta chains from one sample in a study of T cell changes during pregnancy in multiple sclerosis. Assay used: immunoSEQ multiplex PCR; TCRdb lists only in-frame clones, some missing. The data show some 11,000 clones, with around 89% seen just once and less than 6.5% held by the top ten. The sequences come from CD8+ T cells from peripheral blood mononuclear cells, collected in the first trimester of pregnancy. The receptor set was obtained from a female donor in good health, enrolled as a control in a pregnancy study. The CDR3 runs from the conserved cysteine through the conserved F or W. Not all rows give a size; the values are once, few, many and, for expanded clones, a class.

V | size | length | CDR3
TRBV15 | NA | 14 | CATSRVWGGSGYTF
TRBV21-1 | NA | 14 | CASSGGVRYNEQFF
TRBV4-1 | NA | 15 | CASSQIRDTSYEQYF
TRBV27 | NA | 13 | CASSLPPAGEQFF
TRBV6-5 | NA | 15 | CASSYPAGGSHEQYF
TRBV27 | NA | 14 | CASSLLTGTYEQYF
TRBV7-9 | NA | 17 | CASSFTGAAPLDTEAFF
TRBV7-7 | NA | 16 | CASSQAPGSGANVLTF
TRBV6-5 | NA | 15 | CASSPKTGISYGYTF
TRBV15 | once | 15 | CATSREQGPPYEQYF
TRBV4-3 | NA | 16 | CASSQVRDRLAYEQYF
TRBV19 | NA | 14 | CASSSSDRGYEQYF
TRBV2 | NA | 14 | CASKPDSTDQPQHF
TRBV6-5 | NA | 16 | CASSSLDREVVYGYTF
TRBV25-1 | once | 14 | CASAGLEDTGELFF
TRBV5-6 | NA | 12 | CASSRDRGEQYF
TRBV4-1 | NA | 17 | CASSGLGSAGGPHEQFF
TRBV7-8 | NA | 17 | CASSLVGGWSGTDTQYF
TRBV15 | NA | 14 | CATSFQGAWTEAFF
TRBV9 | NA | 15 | CASSIGGATNEKLFF
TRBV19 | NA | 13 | CASEGDKSYEQYF
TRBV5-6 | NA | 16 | CASSFEFDSPQNEAFF